This passage covers 20 T cell receptor beta chains from one sample sequenced in a study of CD8+ T cells in alopecia areata. RNA extraction was followed by reverse transcription into cDNA, which acted as the sequencing template. Clones were sequenced by immunoSEQ multiplex PCR, and TCRdb holds only the in-frame ones, with some missing. The sample contains about 150,000 clones, about three fifths of which appear only once. Sequenced here: CD4+ T cells sorted from blood, sampled at week 0. Receptor source: a human donor with alopecia areata.

The rearrangement joins TRBV27 to TRBJ1-5, with D hard to call. This CDR3 is built from 15 residues. Trimming cost V 2 bases and J 6 bases, with 14 bases left between them. Germline CDR1 reads MNHEY; CDR2 reads SMNVEV (reference sequence). DNA of the CDR3: TGTGCCAGCAGTTTAGAGGGAAAACTGGGTCAGCCCCAGCATTTT. This sequence encodes CASSLEGKLGQPQHF.

The rearrangement uses TRBV5-1 and TRBJ1-1; no reliable D call. There are 11 residues in the CDR3. CDR1 SGHRS and CDR2 YFSETQ come from the germline V gene. V gave up 5 bases and J gave up 11 bases, with 13 bases separating them. The CDR3 coding sequence is TGCGCCAGCAGTGCGGACGGGAGGGCTTTCTTT. Translating it yields CASSADGRAFF.

This clone has more than one count but fewer than ten. The V gene is TRBV29-1, the J gene TRBJ2-3; 9 bases agree with TRBD2. The J segment lost 4 bases and the V segment lost 6 bases, leaving 8 bases of the junction unmatched. The CDR3 loop spans 14 amino acids. Germline V gives CDR1 SQVTM, CDR2 ANQGSEA. The CDR3 spells CSVGVSGGSDTQYF. CDR3 sequence (DNA): TGCAGCGTGGGGGTTAGCGGGGGATCAGATACGCAGTATTTT.

This clone was seen only once. The V and J genes are TRBV27 and TRBJ2-5, with D uncertain. V lost 4 bases to trimming and J lost 4 bases, with 7 bases between them. Germline-derived CDR1 and CDR2 are MNHEY and SMNVEV (reference sequence). This CDR3 has 12 residues. The CDR3 here is CASSWTGETQYF. In DNA form, the CDR3 reads TGTGCCAGCAGTTGGACGGGAGAGACCCAGTACTTC.

The V call is TRBV10-2, the J call TRBJ1-5; D is uncertain. The CDR3 sequence is 15 residues long. V was cut by 0 bases and J by 2 bases, with 8 bases left in between. Germline CDR1 and CDR2: WSHSY and SAAADI. CDR3 residues: CASSESNWGNQPQHF. The DNA of the CDR3 is TGCGCCAGCAGTGAGTCGAACTGGGGCAATCAGCCCCAGCATTTT.

The rearrangement joins TRBV4-2 to TRBJ2-5; 9 nucleotides match TRBD1. V shed 4 bases, J shed 3 bases, and the junction held 0 bases outside the gene matches. This CDR3 spans 13 amino acids. CDR1 is LGHNA, CDR2 YNFKEQ, per germline. CDR3 sequence: CASSRTGEETQYF. The DNA for the CDR3 is TGTGCCAGCAGCCGGACAGGGGAAGAGACCCAGTACTTC.

CDR3 bases: TGTGCCAGCAGCCCCAAGAGGCGTCTTAATGAAAAACTGTTTTTT. Its protein product is CASSPKRRLNEKLFF. The chain combines TRBV7-2 with TRBJ1-4; unclear D gene. CDR3 length equals 15 residues. Germline loops: CDR1 SGHTA, CDR2 FQGNSA. The V end lost 5 bases, the J end lost 4 bases, and 14 bases lay between the germline ends.

This sequence joins TRBV2 and TRBJ1-6; D possibly corresponds to TRBD1 (5 bases). The CDR3 extends over 13 amino acids. The germline CDR1 and CDR2 sequences are SNHLY and FYNNEI. V lost 9 bases to trimming and J lost 7 bases, with 13 bases between them. The CDR3 region is CARKPSGNSPLHF. The CDR3 nucleotides read TGTGCCAGGAAGCCCTCAGGGAATTCACCCCTCCACTTT. Drawing the rest from reference TRBV2 and TRBJ1-6, the complete variable domain is EPEVTQTPSHQVTQMGQEVILRCVPISNHLYFYWYRQILGQKVEFLVSFYNNEISEKSEIFDDQFSVERPDGSNFTLKIRSTKLEDSAMYFCARKPSGNSPLHFGNGTRLTVT.

The chain carries TRBV10-3 and TRBJ1-2, with a possible D match to TRBD1 (6 bases). CDR1 is ENHRY, CDR2 SYGVKD, per germline. V was clipped by 4 bases and J by 4 bases, with 10 bases between them. This CDR3 is built from 13 residues. CDR3 sequence (DNA): TGTGCCATCAGTGGCGGGACAACCTATGGCTACACCTTC. Translation gives CAISGGTTYGYTF.

The J gene is TRBJ2-5, the V gene TRBV11-2; no clear D. Trimming took off 1 base at V and 5 bases at J, with 8 bases between the two ends. Germline CDR1 SGHAT, CDR2 FQNNGV. The CDR3 is made up of 13 amino acids. This chain's CDR3 is CASSLVRSETQYF. The CDR3 bases are TGTGCCAGCAGCTTAGTTCGATCGGAGACCCAGTACTTC.

V is TRBV5-1 and J is TRBJ1-3; D unclear. Trimming removed 4 bases from V and 4 bases from J, with 6 bases in between. CDR1 is SGHRS, CDR2 YFSETQ, per germline. The CDR3 extends over 12 amino acids. In nucleotides, the CDR3 is TGCGCCAGCAGCGGAGGCGGAAACACCATATATTTT. It specifies CASSGGGNTIYF.

This clone showed up just once. The chain employs TRBV30 and TRBJ2-5, with 12 bases that match TRBD2. The germline gives CDR1 GTSNPN, CDR2 SVGIG (reference sequence). CDR3 size: 18 residues. With V trimmed by 2 bases and J by 0 bases, 10 bases remained unmatched. The CDR3 DNA follows: TGTGCCTGGAGTTTTTCCCGGACTAGCGGGACATACCAAGAGACCCAGTACTTC. Its translation: CAWSFSRTSGTYQETQYF.

V gene TRBV5-4 combines with J gene TRBJ2-3; TRBD1 matches 9 bases. The CDR3 loop spans 14 amino acids. Germline V gene sequence: CDR1 SGHNT, CDR2 YYREEE (reference sequence). With V trimmed by 3 bases and J by 3 bases, 2 bases remained unmatched. CDR3 region: CASSSGQGTDTQYF. The CDR3 coding sequence is TGTGCCAGCAGCTCTGGACAGGGGACAGATACGCAGTATTTT. Full variable domain (missing parts from reference TRBV5-4 and TRBJ2-3): ETGVTQSPTHLIKTRGQQVTLRCSSQSGHNTVSWYQQALGQGPQFIFQYYREEENGRGNFPPRFSGLQFPNYSSELNVNALELDDSALYLCASSSGQGTDTQYFGPGTRLTVL.

The CDR3 region is CSVAGQGAGELFF. CDR3 nucleotide sequence: TGCAGCGTTGCGGGACAGGGGGCCGGGGAGCTGTTTTTT. The J gene is TRBJ2-2, the V gene TRBV29-1; the match to TRBD1 covers 11 bases. CDR3 length: 13 amino acids. V lost 4 bases to trimming and J lost 6 bases; unmatched junction nucleotides: 1. Germline V gives CDR1 SQVTM, CDR2 ANQGSEA.

This clone was detected a few times. The rearrangement uses TRBV7-9 and TRBJ1-1; 7 nucleotides agree with TRBD1. The germline CDR1 and CDR2 sequences are SEHNR and FQNEAQ (reference sequence). Trimming took 3 bases from V and 4 from J; bases not matched to a gene: 8. CDR3 size: 15 residues. The CDR3 is CASSFSRQGSTEAFF. CDR3 bases: TGTGCCAGCAGCTTTAGCAGACAGGGCAGCACTGAAGCTTTCTTT.

This clone has a handful of counts. CDR3 sequence reads: CASRAGTGDYEQYF. CDR3 nucleotides: TGCGCCAGCAGAGCCGGGACAGGGGACTACGAGCAGTACTTC. The V and J genes are TRBV5-1 and TRBJ2-7, with TRBD1 matching 10 bases. Per germline, CDR1 SGHRS and CDR2 YFSETQ. The CDR3 contains 14 residues. V shed 5 bases and J 3 bases; nucleotides not matched to a gene: 5.

This clone was picked up one time. In the same sample, other DNA sequences code for this CDR3. V gene TRBV5-1 combines with J gene TRBJ2-5; 8 bases line up with TRBD1. Germline-derived CDR1 and CDR2 are SGHRS and YFSETQ. V lost 4 bases, J lost 2 bases, and 4 bases stayed unmatched. The CDR3 spans 14 residues. The CDR3: CASSRGTGQETQYF. DNA for the CDR3: TGCGCCAGCAGCCGAGGGACAGGACAAGAGACCCAGTACTTC. Combining the CDR3 with reference TRBV5-1 and TRBJ2-5 gives the whole variable domain KAGVTQTPRYLIKTRGQQVTLSCSPISGHRSVSWYQQTPGQGLQFLFEYFSETQRNKGNFPGRFSGRQFSNSRSEMNVSTLELGDSALYLCASSRGTGQETQYFGPGTRLLVL.

The chain has TRBV30 and TRBJ2-2; D unclear. This CDR3 contains 13 residues. Trimming cost V 5 bases and J 3 bases, with 10 bases left between them. The germline gives CDR1 GTSNPN, CDR2 SVGIG (reference sequence). The CDR3, as DNA: TGTGCCTGGGCCATCAAACACACCGGGGAGCTGTTTTTT. Its protein is CAWAIKHTGELFF. The variable domain in full, with the rest retrieved from reference TRBV30 and TRBJ2-2, is SQTIHQWPATLVQPVGSPLSLECTVEGTSNPNLYWYRQAAGRGLQLLFYSVGIGQISSEVPQNLSASRPQDRQFILSSKKLLLSDSGFYLCAWAIKHTGELFFGEGSRLTVL.

The V and J genes are TRBV18 and TRBJ2-3; TRBD2 aligns across 8 bases. The germline CDR1 and CDR2 sequences are KGHSH and LQKENI. V trimming: 2 bases; J trimming: 10 bases; junction bases outside the gene matches: 5. CDR3 size: 13 residues. CDR3 sequence: CASSPSAGDPQYF. Here the CDR3 DNA reads TGTGCCAGCTCACCATCAGCGGGGGATCCGCAGTATTTT.

This sequence joins TRBV20-1 and TRBJ1-6; D is unclear. Germline lookup yields CDR1 DFQATT and CDR2 SNEGSKA (reference sequence). Trimming cost V 3 bases and J 7 bases, with 4 bases left between them. The CDR3 runs to 11 residues. The CDR3, as DNA: TGCAGTGCTAGGCAGAATTCACCCCTCCACTTT. Translation gives CSARQNSPLHF.